This TCR beta chain was captured by sequencing in a study of blood T cells in healthy people across ages. Looking at the study overall: When template switching was applied, about one barcoded beta molecule was captured per two T cells. General study results and limits: In older individuals, TCR beta diversity per million T cells was lower, falling roughly linearly with age. Because sorting was not performed, PBMCs prevented conclusive naive versus antigen-experienced comparison. Lack of knowledge of donor CMV status possibly confounded expanded clonotype changes.

Germline V gene sequence: CDR1 SGHTA, CDR2 FQGNSA. The CDR3 totals 14 residues. V was cut by 6 bases and J by 8 bases, with 17 bases left in between. A second about 7 to 12 cycle PCR used barcoded and J-beta primers. Each CDR3 protein gets one entry after TCRdb re-called the 5' RACE reads with MiXCR. The table shows roughly 1,800,000 distinct CDR3 sequences, with around 50% occurring only once. Points on this clonotype: Its specificity is not known.

The sequence was obtained from a woman between 40 and 50 years old in good health. Sequencing was carried out using blood. V and J are TRBV7-2 and TRBJ2-1; D tentatively fits TRBD1 or TRBD2 (5 bases each). The CDR3 sequence: CASSFGRGLDEQFF. DNA of the CDR3: TGTGCCAGCAGTTTCGGACGGGGCTTAGATGAGCAGTTCTTC. The variable domain in full, with the rest retrieved from reference TRBV7-2 and TRBJ2-1, is GAGVSQSPSNKVTEKGKDVELRCDPISGHTALYWYRQSLGQGLEFLIYFQGNSAPDKSGLPSDRFSAERTGGSVSTLTIQRTQQEDSAVYLCASSFGRGLDEQFFGPGTRLTVL.